This T cell receptor (beta chain) was recovered during a study of CD8 T cells in Susac syndrome. Findings of the study overall: When the CD4+ T cell repertoires of patients with Susac syndrome were examined, they did not show any clonal expansion.

RNA amounts of roughly 0.45 to 1 ug underwent reverse transcription with random hexamers. MiXCR, run by TCRdb on the immunoSEQ multiplex PCR reads, gives a single entry per CDR3 protein. This table holds 140,000 or so distinct CDR3 sequences, approximately 94% found once. Remarks on this clonotype: Antigen: not known.

This CDR3 has 14 amino acids. Per germline, CDR1 SGHTA and CDR2 FQGNSA. V lost 5 bases to trimming and J lost 3 bases, with 12 bases between them. Material: CD4+ T cells from PBMCs. The J gene is TRBJ2-3, the V gene TRBV7-2; D unclear. The receptor's source is a human donor with Susac syndrome. CDR3 in DNA: TGTGCCAGCAGCCACGACGTCTCAACAGATACGCAGTATTTT. This codes for CASSHDVSTDTQYF. Full variable domain (missing parts from reference TRBV7-2 and TRBJ2-3): GAGVSQSPSNKVTEKGKDVELRCDPISGHTALYWYRQSLGQGLEFLIYFQGNSAPDKSGLPSDRFSAERTGGSVSTLTIQRTQQEDSAVYLCASSHDVSTDTQYFGPGTRLTVL.